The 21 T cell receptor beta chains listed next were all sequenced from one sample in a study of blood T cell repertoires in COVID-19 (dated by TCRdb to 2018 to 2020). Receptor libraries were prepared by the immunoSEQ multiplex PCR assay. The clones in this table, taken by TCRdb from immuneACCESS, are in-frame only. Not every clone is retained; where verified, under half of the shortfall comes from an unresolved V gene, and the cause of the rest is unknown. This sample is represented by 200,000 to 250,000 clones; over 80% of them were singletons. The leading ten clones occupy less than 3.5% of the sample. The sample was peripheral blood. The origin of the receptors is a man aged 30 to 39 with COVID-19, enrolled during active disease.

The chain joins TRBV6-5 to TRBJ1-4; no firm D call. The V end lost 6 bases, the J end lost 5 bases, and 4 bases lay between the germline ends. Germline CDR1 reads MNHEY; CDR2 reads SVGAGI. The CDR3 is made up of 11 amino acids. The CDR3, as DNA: TGTGCCAGCAGAGCCAATGAAAAACTGTTTTTT. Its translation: CASRANEKLFF.

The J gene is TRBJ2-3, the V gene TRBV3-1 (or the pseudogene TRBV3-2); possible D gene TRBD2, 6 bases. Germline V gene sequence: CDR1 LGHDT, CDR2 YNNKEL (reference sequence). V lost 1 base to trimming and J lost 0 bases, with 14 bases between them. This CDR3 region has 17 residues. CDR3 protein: CASSQVAGTRSTDTQYF. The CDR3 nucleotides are TGTGCCAGCAGCCAAGTGGCGGGAACCCGTAGCACAGATACGCAGTATTTT.

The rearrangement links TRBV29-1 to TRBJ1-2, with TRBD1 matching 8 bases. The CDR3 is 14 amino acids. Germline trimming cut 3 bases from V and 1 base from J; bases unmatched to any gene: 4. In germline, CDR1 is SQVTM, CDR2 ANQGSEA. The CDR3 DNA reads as TGCAGCGTTGATCCGACAGGGGTTAACTATGGCTACACCTTC. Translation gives CSVDPTGVNYGYTF.

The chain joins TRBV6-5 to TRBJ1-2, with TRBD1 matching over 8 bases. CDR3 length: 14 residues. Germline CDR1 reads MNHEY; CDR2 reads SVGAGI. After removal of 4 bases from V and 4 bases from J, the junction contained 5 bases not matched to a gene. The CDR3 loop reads CASSSTGAGYGYTF. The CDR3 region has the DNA TGTGCCAGCAGTTCGACAGGGGCCGGCTATGGCTACACCTTC.

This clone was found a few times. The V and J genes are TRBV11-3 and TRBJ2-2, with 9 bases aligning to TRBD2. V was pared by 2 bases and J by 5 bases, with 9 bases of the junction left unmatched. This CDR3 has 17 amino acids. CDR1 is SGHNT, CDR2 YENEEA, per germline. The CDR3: CASSLSSTSGGTGELFF. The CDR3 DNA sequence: TGTGCCAGCAGCTTAAGTTCGACTAGCGGAGGTACCGGGGAGCTGTTTTTT.

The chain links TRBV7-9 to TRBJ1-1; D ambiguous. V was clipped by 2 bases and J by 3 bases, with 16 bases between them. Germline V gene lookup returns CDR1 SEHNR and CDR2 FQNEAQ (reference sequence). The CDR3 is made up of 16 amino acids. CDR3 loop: CASSLITASKHTEAFF. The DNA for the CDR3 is TGTGCCAGCAGCTTAATAACAGCCTCTAAACACACTGAAGCTTTCTTT.

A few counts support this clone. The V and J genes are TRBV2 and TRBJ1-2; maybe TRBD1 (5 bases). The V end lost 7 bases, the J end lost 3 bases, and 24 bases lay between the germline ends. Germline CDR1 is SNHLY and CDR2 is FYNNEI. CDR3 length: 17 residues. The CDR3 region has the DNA TGTGCCAGCATGGGGGGGACTGGAACCAACATCTACTATGGCTACACCTTC. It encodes CASMGGTGTNIYYGYTF. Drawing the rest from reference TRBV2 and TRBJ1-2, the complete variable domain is EPEVTQTPSHQVTQMGQEVILRCVPISNHLYFYWYRQILGQKVEFLVSFYNNEISEKSEIFDDQFSVERPDGSNFTLKIRSTKLEDSAMYFCASMGGTGTNIYYGYTFGSGTRLTVV.

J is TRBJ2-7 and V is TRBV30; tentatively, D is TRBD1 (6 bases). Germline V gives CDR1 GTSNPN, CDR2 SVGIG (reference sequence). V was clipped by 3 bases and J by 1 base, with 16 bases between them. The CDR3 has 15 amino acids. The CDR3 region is CAWSVGGHLSYEQYF. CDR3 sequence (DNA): TGTGCCTGGAGCGTTGGGGGCCATCTTTCCTACGAGCAGTACTTC.

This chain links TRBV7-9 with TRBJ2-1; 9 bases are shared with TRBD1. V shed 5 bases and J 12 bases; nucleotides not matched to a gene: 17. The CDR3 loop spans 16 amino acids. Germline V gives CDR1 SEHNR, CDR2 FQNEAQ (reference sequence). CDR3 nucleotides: TGTGCCAGCAGCCCGCAGGAAAGCCGGGACAGGGTGGGGCAGTTCTTC. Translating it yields CASSPQESRDRVGQFF.

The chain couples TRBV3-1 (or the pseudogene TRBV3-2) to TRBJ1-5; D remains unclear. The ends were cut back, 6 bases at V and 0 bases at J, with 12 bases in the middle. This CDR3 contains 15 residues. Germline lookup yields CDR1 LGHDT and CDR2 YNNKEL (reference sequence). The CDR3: CASSTGHYSNQPQHF. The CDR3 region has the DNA TGTGCCAGCAGTACCGGCCACTATAGCAATCAGCCCCAGCATTTT.

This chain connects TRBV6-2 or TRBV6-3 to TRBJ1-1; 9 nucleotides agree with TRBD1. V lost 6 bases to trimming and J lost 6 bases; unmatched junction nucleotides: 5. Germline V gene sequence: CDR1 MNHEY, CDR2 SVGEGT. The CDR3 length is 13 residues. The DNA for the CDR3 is TGTGCCAGCAGCGACAGGGGGACCTCTGAAGCTTTCTTT. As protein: CASSDRGTSEAFF.

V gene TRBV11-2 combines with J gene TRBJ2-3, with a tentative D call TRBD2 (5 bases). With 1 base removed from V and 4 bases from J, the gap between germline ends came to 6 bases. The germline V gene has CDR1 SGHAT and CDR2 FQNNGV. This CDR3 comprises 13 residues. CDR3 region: CASSLAGADTQYF. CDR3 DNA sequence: TGTGCCAGCAGCTTAGCCGGGGCAGATACGCAGTATTTT.

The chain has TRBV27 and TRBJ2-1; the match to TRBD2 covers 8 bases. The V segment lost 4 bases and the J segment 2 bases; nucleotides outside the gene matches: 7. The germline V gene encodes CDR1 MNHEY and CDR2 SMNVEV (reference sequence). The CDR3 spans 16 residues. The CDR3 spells CASSSFTSGPYNEQFF. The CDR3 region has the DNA TGTGCCAGCAGTTCCTTTACTAGCGGACCCTACAATGAGCAGTTCTTC.

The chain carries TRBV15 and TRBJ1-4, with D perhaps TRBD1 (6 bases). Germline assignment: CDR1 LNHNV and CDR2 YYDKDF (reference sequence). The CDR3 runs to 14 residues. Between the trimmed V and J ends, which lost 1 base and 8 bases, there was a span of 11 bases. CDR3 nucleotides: TGTGCCACCAGCAGAGGACAGGCCTTAGAAAAACTGTTTTTT. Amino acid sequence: CATSRGQALEKLFF.

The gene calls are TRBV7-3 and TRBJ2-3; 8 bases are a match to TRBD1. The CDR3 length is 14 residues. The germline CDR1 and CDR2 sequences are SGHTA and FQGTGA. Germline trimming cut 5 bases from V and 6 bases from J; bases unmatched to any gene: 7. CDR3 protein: CASSDRTGKDTQYF. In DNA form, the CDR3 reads TGTGCCAGCAGCGATCGGACAGGGAAGGATACGCAGTATTTT.

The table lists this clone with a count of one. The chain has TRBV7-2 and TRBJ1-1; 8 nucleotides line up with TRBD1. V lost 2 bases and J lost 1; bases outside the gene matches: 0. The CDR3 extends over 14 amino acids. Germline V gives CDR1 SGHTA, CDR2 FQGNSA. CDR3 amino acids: CASSLQGANTEAFF. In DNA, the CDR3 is TGTGCCAGCAGCTTACAGGGGGCGAACACTGAAGCTTTCTTT.

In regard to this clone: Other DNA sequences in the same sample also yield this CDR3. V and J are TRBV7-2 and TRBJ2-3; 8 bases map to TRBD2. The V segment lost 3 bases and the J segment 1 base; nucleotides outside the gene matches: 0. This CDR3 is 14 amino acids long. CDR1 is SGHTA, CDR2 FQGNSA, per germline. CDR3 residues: CASSFSGGTDTQYF. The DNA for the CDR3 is TGTGCCAGCAGCTTTAGCGGGGGCACAGATACGCAGTATTTT. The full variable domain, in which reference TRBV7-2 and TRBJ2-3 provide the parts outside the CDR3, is GAGVSQSPSNKVTEKGKDVELRCDPISGHTALYWYRQSLGQGLEFLIYFQGNSAPDKSGLPSDRFSAERTGGSVSTLTIQRTQQEDSAVYLCASSFSGGTDTQYFGPGTRLTVL.

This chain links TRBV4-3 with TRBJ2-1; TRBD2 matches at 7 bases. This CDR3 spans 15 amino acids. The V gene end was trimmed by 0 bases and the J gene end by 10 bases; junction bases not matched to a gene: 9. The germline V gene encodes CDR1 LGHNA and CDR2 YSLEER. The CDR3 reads CASSQERGILREQFF. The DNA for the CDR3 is TGCGCCAGCAGCCAAGAGCGGGGGATTCTGCGCGAGCAGTTCTTC.

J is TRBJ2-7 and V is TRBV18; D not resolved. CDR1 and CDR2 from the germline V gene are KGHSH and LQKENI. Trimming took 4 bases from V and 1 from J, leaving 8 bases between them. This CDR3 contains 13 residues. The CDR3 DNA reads TGTGCCAGCTCACTTGCCCAGTCCTACGAGCAGTACTTC. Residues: CASSLAQSYEQYF.

In DNA form, the CDR3 reads TGTGCCAGTAGTGAGGGCACAGGGAGCGGTTATACGCAGTATTTT. Translation gives CASSEGTGSGYTQYF. This chain connects TRBV19 to TRBJ2-3; D may be TRBD1 (6 bases). There are 15 residues in the CDR3. Germline V CDR1 and CDR2: LNHDA, SQIVND (reference sequence). V was pared by 5 bases and J by 7 bases, with 19 bases between.

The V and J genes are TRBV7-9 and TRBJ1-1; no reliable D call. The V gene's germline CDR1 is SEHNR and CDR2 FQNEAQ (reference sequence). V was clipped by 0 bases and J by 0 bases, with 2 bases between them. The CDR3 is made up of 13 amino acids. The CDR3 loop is CASSLAMNTEAFF. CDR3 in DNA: TGTGCCAGCAGCTTAGCTATGAACACTGAAGCTTTCTTT.